This record looks at one T cell receptor (beta chain) sequence and its context. The CDR3 has 12 amino acids. V was clipped by 4 bases and J by 5 bases, with 10 bases between them. Germline V CDR1 and CDR2: SGHDT, YYEEEE. This record comes from a study of OX40 agonist ivuxolimab in advanced cancers. Overall study context: The study treated patients with ivuxolimab, an agonistic anti-OX40 (CD134) antibody.

Data came from immunoSEQ multiplex PCR; TCRdb stores just in-frame clones and leaves some out. The sample holds about 60,000 clones, roughly 80% seen once. V gene TRBV5-6 combines with J gene TRBJ2-7; D is undetermined. This clonotype was sampled from an adult with an advanced solid tumor such as melanoma, head and neck, liver or kidney cancer. The specimen comprised CD4+ or CD8+ T cells sorted from blood, sampled in a trial of the OX40 agonist ivuxolimab. Here the CDR3 reads CASSLMGHEQYF. The CDR3 nucleotides read TGTGCCAGCAGCCTGATGGGCCACGAGCAGTACTTC.